Listed below are T cell receptor beta chains from one sample, sequenced in a study of T cell responses to AZD1222 COVID-19 vaccine. Here immunoSEQ multiplex PCR was the method, and the copy in TCRdb shows in-frame clones only, minus some. The table records tens of thousands of clones, roughly nine tenths of them present only once. This specimen consisted of peripheral blood, obtained on day 0 of AZD1222 vaccination. These receptors all come from an adult in good health. CDR3s include the opening cysteine and the closing phenylalanine or tryptophan. D genes are given only for firm matches.

v_call: TRBV7-2
j_call: TRBJ1-2
d_call: NA
cdr3_nt: TGTGCCAGCACCCGCAGCGGGGAGGGCTATGGCTACACCTTC
cdr3_aa: CASTRSGEGYGYTF

v_call: TRBV5-4
j_call: TRBJ2-2
d_call: NA
cdr3_nt: TGTGCCAGCAGTGGGGTGTCGGGGGGCCATTCCACCGGGGAGCTGTTTTTT
cdr3_aa: CASSGVSGGHSTGELFF

v_call: TRBV28
j_call: TRBJ1-5
d_call: NA
cdr3_nt: TGTGCCAGCAGTCGTGAGGACGGGGACAATCAGCCCCAGCATTTT
cdr3_aa: CASSREDGDNQPQHF

v_call: TRBV3-1/TRBV3-2
j_call: TRBJ1-4
d_call: NA
cdr3_nt: TGTGCCAGCAGCCAGGCCCGGGCAGGTTCTAATGAAAAACTGTTTTTT
cdr3_aa: CASSQARAGSNEKLFF

v_call: TRBV30
j_call: TRBJ1-5
d_call: NA
cdr3_nt: TGTGCCTGGAGTGTACGGACTGTTAGCAATCAGCCCCAGCATTTT
cdr3_aa: CAWSVRTVSNQPQHF

v_call: TRBV5-6
j_call: TRBJ2-7
d_call: NA
cdr3_nt: TGTGCCAGCAGCTTGGTACCGAACGAGCAGTACTTC
cdr3_aa: CASSLVPNEQYF

v_call: TRBV4-2
j_call: TRBJ1-3
d_call: NA
cdr3_nt: TGTGCCAGCAGCCAAGATTCGGCTGCCACCATATATTTT
cdr3_aa: CASSQDSAATIYF

v_call: TRBV19
j_call: TRBJ2-1
d_call: NA
cdr3_nt: TGTGCCAGTAGTATACTCGGCAGGGGTAGCAATGAGCAGTTCTTC
cdr3_aa: CASSILGRGSNEQFF

v_call: TRBV27
j_call: TRBJ2-5
d_call: TRBD2
cdr3_nt: TGTGCCAGCAGTTACCTAGCGGGGGAAGAGACCCAGTACTTC
cdr3_aa: CASSYLAGEETQYF

v_call: TRBV6-2/TRBV6-3
j_call: TRBJ1-5
d_call: NA
cdr3_nt: TGTGCCAGCAGTTACCTCTCCCCGAAGGGGAGGGTCAATAGCAATCAGCCCCAGCATTTT
cdr3_aa: CASSYLSPKGRVNSNQPQHF

v_call: TRBV19
j_call: TRBJ2-1
d_call: NA
cdr3_nt: TGTGCCAGTAGTCCCGGCGAGAGGGGTACGCGTGGTGAGCAGTTCTTC
cdr3_aa: CASSPGERGTRGEQFF

v_call: TRBV6-5
j_call: TRBJ2-7
d_call: NA
cdr3_nt: TGTGCCAGCACCGAGGGGAGGTCTACGCCCGACGAGCAGTACTTC
cdr3_aa: CASTEGRSTPDEQYF